The 7 T cell receptor beta chains presented below share a single source sample, sequenced in a study of Graves' ophthalmopathy and Graves' hyperthyroidism. CDR3 regions of TCR beta were amplified from RNA transcripts. Second-round multiplex PCR came after a first-round RT-PCR that employed HTBI primers. TCRdb passed the multiplex PCR reads through MiXCR, listing each CDR3 protein once. The sample comprises 560,000 or so distinct CDR3 sequences, about 40% of which are singletons, and about 4.2% rests with the top ten. The sample taken for sequencing was peripheral blood or thyroid tissue (not recorded which). Every receptor here comes from an adult man with Graves' hyperthyroidism.

Ten or more counts support this clonotype. The chain links TRBV5-8 to TRBJ2-5; 8 bases agree with TRBD2. The CDR3 loop spans 12 amino acids. In germline, CDR1 is SGHTS, CDR2 YDEGEE. The CDR3 DNA reads as TGTGCAACCGGGGGGGCCCAAGAGACCCAGTACTTC. Protein sequence: CATGGAQETQYF.

This chain links TRBV29-1 with TRBJ2-7; D is perhaps TRBD2 (6 bases). Germline assignment: CDR1 SQVTM and CDR2 ANQGSEA. Between the trimmed V and J ends, which lost 8 bases and 7 bases, there was a span of 18 bases. CDR3 length: 12 residues. The CDR3 DNA sequence: TGCAGCTCACCCCGGGACCGGGGGGAGCAGTACTTC. It specifies CSSPRDRGEQYF.

Concerning this clonotype: A read error may produce the germline difference seen at one junction end. The chain joins TRBV19 to TRBJ2-3; possible D gene TRBD1, 5 bases. Germline-derived CDR1 and CDR2 are LNHDA and SQIVND (reference sequence). The CDR3 extends over 12 amino acids. CDR3 DNA sequence: TGTGCCTGTAGTATGTCAGGGGATACGCAGTATTTT. Amino acid sequence: CACSMSGDTQYF.

The genes are TRBV18 and TRBJ1-3, with unresolved D. Germline V gives CDR1 KGHSH, CDR2 LQKENI. This CDR3 has 14 amino acids. V was pared by 6 bases and J by 4 bases, with 13 bases between. The CDR3 reads CASSLDQDGNTIYF. CDR3 bases: TGTGCCAGCTCCCTGGACCAGGACGGAAACACCATATATTTT.

The chain links TRBV29-1 to TRBJ1-2, with D hard to call. The CDR3 contains 12 residues. Trimming cost V 6 bases and J 2 bases, with 10 bases left between them. CDR1 is SQVTM, CDR2 ANQGSEA, per germline. CDR3 DNA sequence: TGCAGCGTGCTCCGGATCAACTATGGCTACACCTTC. Translation gives CSVLRINYGYTF.

This clonotype has ten or more counts. This rearrangement joins TRBV5-1 to TRBJ2-6; D gene ambiguous. The CDR3 is 17 amino acids. Trimming cost V 3 bases and J 0 bases, with 13 bases left between them. Looked up from germline, CDR1 is SGHRS and CDR2 is YFSETQ. CDR3: CASSSDTRFSGANVLTF. The CDR3 nucleotides read TGCGCCAGCAGCTCCGATACACGATTCTCTGGGGCCAACGTCCTGACTTTC.

The rearrangement joins TRBV5-6 to TRBJ1-1, with D perhaps TRBD1 (6 bases). Per germline, CDR1 SGHDT and CDR2 YYEEEE. Deletions cut 5 bases from V and 3 bases from J, with 14 bases between. CDR3 length equals 14 residues. The CDR3 is CASSTTGLDTEAFF. For the CDR3, the DNA is TGTGCCAGCAGTACCACAGGGTTGGACACTGAAGCTTTCTTT.